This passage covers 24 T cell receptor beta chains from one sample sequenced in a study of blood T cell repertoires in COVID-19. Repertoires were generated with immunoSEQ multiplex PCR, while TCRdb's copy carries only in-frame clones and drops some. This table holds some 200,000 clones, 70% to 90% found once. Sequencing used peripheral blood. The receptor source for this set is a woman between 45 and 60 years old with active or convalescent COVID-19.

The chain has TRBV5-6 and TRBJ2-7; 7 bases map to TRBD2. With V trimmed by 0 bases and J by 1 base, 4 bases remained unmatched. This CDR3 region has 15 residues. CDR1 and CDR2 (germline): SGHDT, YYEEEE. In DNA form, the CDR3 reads TGTGCCAGCAGCTTGGTGGGGCGGGAGTCCTACGAGCAGTACTTC. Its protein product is CASSLVGRESYEQYF. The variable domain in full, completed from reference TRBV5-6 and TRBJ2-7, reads DAGVTQSPTHLIKTRGQQVTLRCSPKSGHDTVSWYQQALGQGPQFIFQYYEEEERQRGNFPDRFSGHQFPNYSSELNVNALLLGDSALYLCASSLVGRESYEQYFGPGTRLTVT.

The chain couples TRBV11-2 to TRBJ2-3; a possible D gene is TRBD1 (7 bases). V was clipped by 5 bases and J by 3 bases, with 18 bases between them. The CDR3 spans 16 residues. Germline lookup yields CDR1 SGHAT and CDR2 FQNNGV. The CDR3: CASSQTHRGGTDTQYF. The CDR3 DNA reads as TGTGCCAGCAGCCAAACCCACAGGGGAGGAACAGATACGCAGTATTTT.

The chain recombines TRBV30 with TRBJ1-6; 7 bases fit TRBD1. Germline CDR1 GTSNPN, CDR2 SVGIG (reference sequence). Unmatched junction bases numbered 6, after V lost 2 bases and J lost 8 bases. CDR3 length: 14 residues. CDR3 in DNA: TGTGCCTGGAGTTCGGGACAGAGGGATTCACCCCTCCACTTT. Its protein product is CAWSSGQRDSPLHF.

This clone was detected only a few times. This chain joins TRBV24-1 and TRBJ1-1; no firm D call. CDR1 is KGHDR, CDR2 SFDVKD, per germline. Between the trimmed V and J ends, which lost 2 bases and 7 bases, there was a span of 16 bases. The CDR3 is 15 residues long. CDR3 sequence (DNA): TGTGCCACCAGTGATTCGCGCGGTTTCGGGGATGAAGCTTTCTTT. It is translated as CATSDSRGFGDEAFF.

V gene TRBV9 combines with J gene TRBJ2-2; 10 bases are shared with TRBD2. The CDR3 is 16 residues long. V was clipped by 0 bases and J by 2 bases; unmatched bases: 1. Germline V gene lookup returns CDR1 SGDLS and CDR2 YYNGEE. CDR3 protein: CASSVASGRNTGELFF. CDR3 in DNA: TGTGCCAGCAGCGTAGCTAGCGGGAGAAACACCGGGGAGCTGTTTTTT. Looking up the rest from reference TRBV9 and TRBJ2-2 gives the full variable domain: DSGVTQTPKHLITATGQRVTLRCSPRSGDLSVYWYQQSLDQGLQFLIQYYNGEERAKGNILERFSAQQFPDLHSELNLSSLELGDSALYFCASSVASGRNTGELFFGEGSRLTVL.

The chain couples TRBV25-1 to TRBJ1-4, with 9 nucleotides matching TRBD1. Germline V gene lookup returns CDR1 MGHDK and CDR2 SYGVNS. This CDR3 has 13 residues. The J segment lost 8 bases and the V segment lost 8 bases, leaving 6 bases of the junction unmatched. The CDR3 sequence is CASGQQGAEKLFF. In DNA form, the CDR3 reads TGTGCCAGCGGTCAACAGGGGGCGGAAAAACTGTTTTTT.

The CDR3 bases are TGTGCCAGCACCGAGACAGGGGTGCGGTATGGCTACACCTTC. Its translation is CASTETGVRYGYTF. The chain carries TRBV28 and TRBJ1-2; TRBD1 agrees at 8 bases. The V gene's germline CDR1 is MDHEN and CDR2 SYDVKM. The CDR3 loop spans 14 amino acids. Germline trimming cut 7 bases from V and 5 bases from J; bases unmatched to any gene: 9.

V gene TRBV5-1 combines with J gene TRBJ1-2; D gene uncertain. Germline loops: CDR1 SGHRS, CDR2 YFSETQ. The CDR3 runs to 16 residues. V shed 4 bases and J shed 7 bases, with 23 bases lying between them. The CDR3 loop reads CASSQTGDAALGGYTF. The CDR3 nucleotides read TGCGCCAGCAGCCAGACGGGAGATGCGGCACTTGGTGGCTACACCTTC. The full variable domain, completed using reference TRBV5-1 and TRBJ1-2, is KAGVTQTPRYLIKTRGQQVTLSCSPISGHRSVSWYQQTPGQGLQFLFEYFSETQRNKGNFPGRFSGRQFSNSRSEMNVSTLELGDSALYLCASSQTGDAALGGYTFGSGTRLTVV.

For the CDR3, the DNA is TGTGCCAGCAGCTTTCGACAGGGCTTGACCACTGAAGCTTTCTTT. Protein sequence: CASSFRQGLTTEAFF. V is TRBV5-8 and J is TRBJ1-1; 7 bases align to TRBD1. Germline values: CDR1 SGHTS, CDR2 YDEGEE. CDR3 length: 15 amino acids. J lost 4 bases, V lost 2 bases, and 8 bases had no gene match.

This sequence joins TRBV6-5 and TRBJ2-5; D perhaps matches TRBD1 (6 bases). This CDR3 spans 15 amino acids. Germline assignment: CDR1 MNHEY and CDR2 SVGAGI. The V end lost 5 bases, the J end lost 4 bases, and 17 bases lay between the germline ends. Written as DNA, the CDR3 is TGTGCCAGCAGTACCCAACCTTACAGGGTAGAGACCCAGTACTTC. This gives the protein CASSTQPYRVETQYF.

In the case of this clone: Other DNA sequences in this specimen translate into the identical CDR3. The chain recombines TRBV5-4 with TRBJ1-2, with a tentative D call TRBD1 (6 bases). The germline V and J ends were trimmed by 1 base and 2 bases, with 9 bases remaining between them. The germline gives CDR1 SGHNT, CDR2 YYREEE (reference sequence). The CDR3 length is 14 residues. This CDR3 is CASSLNRGNYGYTF. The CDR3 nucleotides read TGTGCCAGCAGCTTGAATAGGGGGAACTATGGCTACACCTTC.

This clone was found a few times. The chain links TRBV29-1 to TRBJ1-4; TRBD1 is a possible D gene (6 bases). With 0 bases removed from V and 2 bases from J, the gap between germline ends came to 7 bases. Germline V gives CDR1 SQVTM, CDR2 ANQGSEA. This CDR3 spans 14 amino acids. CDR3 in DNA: TGCAGCGTTGAAGACAGGGGCACTAATGAAAAACTGTTTTTT. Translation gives CSVEDRGTNEKLFF.

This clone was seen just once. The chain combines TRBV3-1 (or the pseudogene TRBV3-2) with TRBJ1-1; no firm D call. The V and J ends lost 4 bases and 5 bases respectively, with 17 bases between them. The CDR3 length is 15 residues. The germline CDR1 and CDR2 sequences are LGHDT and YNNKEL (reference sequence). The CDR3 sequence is CASSPGDGSGTEAFF. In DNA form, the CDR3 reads TGTGCCAGCAGCCCCGGTGACGGATCGGGGACTGAAGCTTTCTTT.

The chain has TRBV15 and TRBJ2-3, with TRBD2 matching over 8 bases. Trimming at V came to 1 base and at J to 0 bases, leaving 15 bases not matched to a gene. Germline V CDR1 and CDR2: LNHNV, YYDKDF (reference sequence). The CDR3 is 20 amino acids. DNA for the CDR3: TGTGCCACCAGCAGAGCCTCCCTTACTAGCGGTTGGACTAGCACAGATACGCAGTATTTT. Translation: CATSRASLTSGWTSTDTQYF.

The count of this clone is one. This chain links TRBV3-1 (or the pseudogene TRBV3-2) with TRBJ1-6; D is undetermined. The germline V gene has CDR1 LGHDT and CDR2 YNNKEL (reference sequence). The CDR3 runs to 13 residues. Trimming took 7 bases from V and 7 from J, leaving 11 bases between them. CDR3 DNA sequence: TGTGCCAGCAAGGAGGGTAAGAATTCACCCCTCCACTTT. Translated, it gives CASKEGKNSPLHF.

The CDR3 sequence: CASSLRGQGLQETQYF. The CDR3 nucleotides read TGTGCCAGCAGCCTGCGGGGACAGGGTTTACAAGAGACCCAGTACTTC. The chain carries TRBV3-1 (or the pseudogene TRBV3-2) and TRBJ2-5, with 9 bases that match TRBD1. J was trimmed by 2 bases and V by 4 bases; bases with no gene match: 8. This CDR3 has 16 amino acids. The germline V gene encodes CDR1 LGHDT and CDR2 YNNKEL (reference sequence).

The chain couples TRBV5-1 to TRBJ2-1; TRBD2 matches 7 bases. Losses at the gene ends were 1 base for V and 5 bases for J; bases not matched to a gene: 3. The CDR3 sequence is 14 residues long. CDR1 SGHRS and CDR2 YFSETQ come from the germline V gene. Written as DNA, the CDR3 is TGCGCCAGCAGCTTGACTAGCGCACACAATGAGCAGTTCTTC. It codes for CASSLTSAHNEQFF.

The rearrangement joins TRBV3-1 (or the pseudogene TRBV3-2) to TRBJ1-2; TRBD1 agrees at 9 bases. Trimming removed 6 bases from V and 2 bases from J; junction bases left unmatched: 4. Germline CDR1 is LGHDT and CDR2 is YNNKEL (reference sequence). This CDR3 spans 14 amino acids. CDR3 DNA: TGTGCCAGCAGTACCACAGGGGGCAACTATGGCTACACCTTC. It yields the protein CASSTTGGNYGYTF.

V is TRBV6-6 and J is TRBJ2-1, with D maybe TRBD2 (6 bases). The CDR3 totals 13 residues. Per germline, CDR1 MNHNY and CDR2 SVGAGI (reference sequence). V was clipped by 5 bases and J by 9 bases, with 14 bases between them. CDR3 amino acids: CASSTAGQGEQFF. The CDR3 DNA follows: TGTGCCAGCAGTACGGCGGGGCAGGGTGAGCAGTTCTTC.

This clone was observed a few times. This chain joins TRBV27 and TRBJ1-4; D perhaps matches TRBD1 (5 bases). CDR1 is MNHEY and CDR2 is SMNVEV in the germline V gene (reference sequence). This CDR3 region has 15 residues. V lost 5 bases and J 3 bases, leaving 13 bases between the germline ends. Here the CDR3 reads CASSRQGRPNEKLFF. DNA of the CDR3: TGTGCCAGCAGTCGTCAGGGTCGGCCTAATGAAAAACTGTTTTTT.

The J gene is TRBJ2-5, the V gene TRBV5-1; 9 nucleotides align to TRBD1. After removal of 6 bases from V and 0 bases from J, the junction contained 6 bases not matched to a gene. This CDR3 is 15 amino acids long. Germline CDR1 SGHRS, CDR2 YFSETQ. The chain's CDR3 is CASKATGGYQETQYF. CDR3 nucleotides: TGCGCCAGCAAGGCGACAGGGGGGTACCAAGAGACCCAGTACTTC. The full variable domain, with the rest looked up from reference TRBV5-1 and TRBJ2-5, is KAGVTQTPRYLIKTRGQQVTLSCSPISGHRSVSWYQQTPGQGLQFLFEYFSETQRNKGNFPGRFSGRQFSNSRSEMNVSTLELGDSALYLCASKATGGYQETQYFGPGTRLLVL.

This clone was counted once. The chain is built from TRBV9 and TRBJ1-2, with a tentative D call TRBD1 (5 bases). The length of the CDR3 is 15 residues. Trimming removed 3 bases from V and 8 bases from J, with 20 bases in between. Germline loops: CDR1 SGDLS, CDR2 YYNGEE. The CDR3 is CASSEGWKWAEGYTF. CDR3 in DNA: TGTGCCAGCAGCGAGGGGTGGAAATGGGCGGAAGGCTACACCTTC.

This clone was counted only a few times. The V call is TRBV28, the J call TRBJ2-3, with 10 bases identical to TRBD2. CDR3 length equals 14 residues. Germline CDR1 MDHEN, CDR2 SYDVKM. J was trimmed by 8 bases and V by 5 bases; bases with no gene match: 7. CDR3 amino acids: CASSPGTSVSTQYF. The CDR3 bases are TGTGCCAGCAGTCCAGGGACTAGCGTTTCTACGCAGTATTTT.

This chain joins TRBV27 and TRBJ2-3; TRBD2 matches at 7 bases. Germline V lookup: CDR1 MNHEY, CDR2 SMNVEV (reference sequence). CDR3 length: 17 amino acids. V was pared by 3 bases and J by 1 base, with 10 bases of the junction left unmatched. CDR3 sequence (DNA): TGTGCCAGCAGTTTCTTCGGGCGGGAGTTGGGCACAGATACGCAGTATTTT. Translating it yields CASSFFGRELGTDTQYF.